What follows are 8 T cell receptor beta chains derived from one specimen sequenced in a study of OX40 agonist ivuxolimab in advanced cancers. Profiling relied on immunoSEQ multiplex PCR, and the TCRdb table lists in-frame clones only, not all of them. The table lists tens of thousands of clones, roughly 89% of them singletons. The sample consisted of CD4+ or CD8+ T cells sorted from blood, taken in a trial of the OX40 agonist ivuxolimab. These receptors came from an adult with an advanced solid tumor such as melanoma, head and neck, liver or kidney cancer.

V usage is TRBV4-1 and J usage is TRBJ2-1; D ambiguous. Trimming removed 1 base at V and 0 bases at J, with 4 bases between. This CDR3 is 14 amino acids long. The germline CDR1 and CDR2 sequences are MGHRA and YSYEKL. Written as DNA, the CDR3 is TGCGCCAGCAGCCAAGCGGGCTCCTACAATGAGCAGTTCTTC. Residues: CASSQAGSYNEQFF.

This chain uses TRBV19 with TRBJ2-3; no reliable D call. The CDR3 has 12 residues. Germline V gene sequence: CDR1 LNHDA, CDR2 SQIVND (reference sequence). Trimming pared 5 bases from V and 0 bases from J, leaving 3 bases between. The chain's CDR3 is CASSESTDTQYF. The DNA of the CDR3 is TGTGCCAGTAGTGAGAGCACAGATACGCAGTATTTT.

This clone appeared many times. This chain links TRBV9 with TRBJ2-3, with TRBD2 as a possible D gene (5 bases). The germline V gene has CDR1 SGDLS and CDR2 YYNGEE. The V and J ends lost 3 bases and 4 bases respectively, with 15 bases between them. This CDR3 region has 15 residues. The CDR3 spells CASSAEGQAADTQYF. CDR3 bases: TGTGCCAGCAGCGCAGAGGGTCAAGCGGCAGATACGCAGTATTTT.

This clone was counted a single time. The rearrangement links TRBV2 to TRBJ2-7; D assignment may be TRBD1 or TRBD2 (6 bases each). V was cut by 9 bases and J by 2 bases, with 11 bases left in between. Per germline, CDR1 SNHLY and CDR2 FYNNEI. The CDR3 consists of 12 residues. CDR3 in amino acids: CASLGGTYEQYF. The CDR3 DNA reads TGTGCCAGTCTCGGGGGCACCTACGAGCAGTACTTC.

The chain is built from TRBV27 and TRBJ1-1; TRBD1 is a possible D gene (5 bases). V dropped 3 bases and J dropped 4 bases, with 9 bases sitting between them. From germline, CDR1 is MNHEY and CDR2 SMNVEV (reference sequence). The CDR3 is 13 residues long. The chain's CDR3 is CASSLGGTTEAFF. Here the CDR3 DNA reads TGTGCCAGCAGTTTGGGGGGGACCACTGAAGCTTTCTTT.

This clone was detected only a few times. The chain combines TRBV7-8 with TRBJ1-1, with D unclear. CDR3 length equals 15 residues. Germline CDR1 is SGHVS and CDR2 is FQNEAQ. V dropped 4 bases and J dropped 1 base, with 13 bases sitting between them. The CDR3 DNA follows: TGTGCCAGCAGCTCCCCAGGCAGAAAGAACACTGAAGCTTTCTTT. This translates into CASSSPGRKNTEAFF.

The genes are TRBV25-1 and TRBJ2-1; 7 nucleotides align to TRBD1. V gave up 7 bases and J gave up 5 bases; unmatched junction bases: 8. Germline V gives CDR1 MGHDK, CDR2 SYGVNS. This CDR3 is 14 amino acids long. The CDR3 DNA is TGTGCCAGCACTAATCAGGGGGTTGACAATGAGCAGTTCTTC. It yields the protein CASTNQGVDNEQFF.

The chain uses TRBV4-1 and TRBJ1-1, with 8 bases fitting TRBD1. Losses at the gene ends were 2 bases for V and 1 base for J; bases not matched to a gene: 6. CDR1 and CDR2 (germline): MGHRA, YSYEKL. The CDR3 covers 16 residues. CDR3 DNA sequence: TGCGCCAGCAGCCAAAAGCCAGGACAGGGGAACACTGAAGCTTTCTTT. Translating it yields CASSQKPGQGNTEAFF.